A selection of T cell receptor beta chains follows, all from one sample in a study of blood T cells in healthy people across ages. Using its own MiXCR run on the 5' RACE reads, TCRdb lists one record per CDR3 protein. The data contain about 800,000 distinct CDR3 sequences, over 45% of them seen just once; the ten biggest clones take up 22%. Sequenced input: blood. The receptors originated from a man younger than 40 in good health. CDR3s include the opening cysteine and the closing phenylalanine or tryptophan. Fields, in order: J gene, clone size, D gene, V gene, CDR3 DNA, CDR3 protein. D genes are given only for firm matches. A row's size may be missing; if present it is once, few, many or a size class.

>TRBJ1-1|NA|TRBD1|TRBV15
TGTGCCACTGGGACAGGGGTCACTGAAGCTTTCTTT
CATGTGVTEAFF
>TRBJ2-1|few|TRBD2|TRBV20-1
TGCAGTGCTAGCGCTAGCGGGGGGGCTTATGAGCAGTTCTTC
CSASASGGAYEQFF
>TRBJ2-5|few|NA|TRBV6-6
TGTGCCCTCCAGAAATCCCAACAAGAGACCCAGTACTTC
CALQKSQQETQYF
>TRBJ2-5|few|NA|TRBV29-1
TGCAGCGTTGAAGTCCAGACCCAGTACTTC
CSVEVQTQYF
>TRBJ2-1|NA|NA|TRBV27
TGTGCCAGCAGTTCACCCTGGACTGGGAATGAGCAGTTCTTC
CASSSPWTGNEQFF
>TRBJ2-5|few|NA|TRBV2
TGTGCCAGCAGTGAATCGTATCGGGGGCAGCAGTACTTC
CASSESYRGQQYF
>TRBJ1-2|NA|NA|TRBV29-1
TGCAGCGTCGAAAACCCCGGGGCCCCCTATGGCTACACCTTC
CSVENPGAPYGYTF
>TRBJ1-1|NA|NA|TRBV12-3/TRBV12-4
TGTGCCAGCAGTTTAGCGCTCGGACCTAAGAACACTGAAGCTTTCTTT
CASSLALGPKNTEAFF
>TRBJ1-2|few|NA|TRBV7-9
TGTGCCAGCAGCTTAGGACAAAACCTCTATGGCTACACCTTC
CASSLGQNLYGYTF
>TRBJ1-6|NA|NA|TRBV20-1
TGCAGTGCTAGAGTAGTTGGACGGAATAATTCACCCCTCCACTTT
CSARVVGRNNSPLHF
>TRBJ2-7|NA|NA|TRBV28
TGTGCCAGCACCCAACCGCTGGGGGGACCTAATTACGAGCAGTACTTC
CASTQPLGGPNYEQYF
>TRBJ1-1|NA|NA|TRBV20-1
TGCAGTGCCCGACTATTGGGGGGATCGGAAGCTTTCTTT
CSARLLGGSEAFF
>TRBJ2-7|NA|NA|TRBV10-3
TGTGCCGTCGGTGGAGAACTGTCCTCCTACGAGCAGTACTTC
CAVGGELSSYEQYF
>TRBJ2-1|NA|NA|TRBV25-1
TGTGCCAGCAGTGATTGGGGGGGCGTCCATCTGGAGACCCAGTTCTTC
CASSDWGGVHLETQFF
>TRBJ2-3|NA|NA|TRBV7-2
TGTGCCAGCAGCCCTAGGATAGGGGGAACAGATACGCAGTATTTT
CASSPRIGGTDTQYF
>TRBJ2-5|NA|NA|TRBV7-2
TGTGCCAGCAGCCAGCCGTATGGGACCCAGTACTTC
CASSQPYGTQYF
>TRBJ1-2|NA|NA|TRBV20-1
TGCAGTGCTAGAGATCCCCTGGCGGACTATGGCTACACCTTC
CSARDPLADYGYTF
>TRBJ2-7|NA|NA|TRBV4-2
TGTGCCAGCAGCCAAGAAAGACTAGTAATGAGCGAGCAGTACTTC
CASSQERLVMSEQYF
>TRBJ2-7|NA|NA|TRBV4-3
TGCGCCAGCAGCCAAGACCCCGGGGGCTCCTACGAGCAGTACTTC
CASSQDPGGSYEQYF
>TRBJ1-2|few|TRBD1|TRBV5-1
TGCGCCAGCAGCGCCTCCGGGACAGGGGAGTCCGGCTACACCTTC
CASSASGTGESGYTF
>TRBJ2-5|few|NA|TRBV20-1
TGCAGTCTCGCGAATTACCTACAAGAGACCCAGTACTTC
CSLANYLQETQYF
>TRBJ2-7|few|NA|TRBV4-1
TGCGCCAGCAGCCAAGATGTACCACGGGACCTGGGGAACTACGAGCAGTACTTC
CASSQDVPRDLGNYEQYF
>TRBJ2-1|few|TRBD2|TRBV20-1
TGCAGTGCTAGAGGGCGGGAGGGTTACAATGAGCAGTTCTTC
CSARGREGYNEQFF
>TRBJ2-3|many|NA|TRBV9
TGTGCCAGCAGCGTAGCCGGATACACAGATACGCAGTATTTT
CASSVAGYTDTQYF
>TRBJ2-7|NA|NA|TRBV7-9
TGTGCCAGCAGCCCCGGGACCGCCGAGAGGAGCTCCTACGAGCAGTACTTC
CASSPGTAERSSYEQYF
>TRBJ2-1|NA|TRBD2|TRBV27
TGTGCCAGCTCCCTGGGAGGGCCGTTCAATGAGCAGTTCTTC
CASSLGGPFNEQFF
>TRBJ2-3|NA|NA|TRBV7-2
TGTGCCAGCAGCTTAGGGGGTAGGCGGTTAGATACGCAGTATTTT
CASSLGGRRLDTQYF
>TRBJ2-7|NA|NA|TRBV6-5
TGTGTCAGCAGCCGATCGGTAGACCACTACGAGCAGTACTTC
CVSSRSVDHYEQYF
>TRBJ2-7|NA|TRBD2|TRBV7-3
TGTGCCAGCAGCATACTAGCGGGAGGTCGGGAGCAGTACTTC
CASSILAGGREQYF
>TRBJ2-5|NA|NA|TRBV5-1
TGCGCCAGCAGCTTGAGTCTGGCACAAGAGACCCAGTACTTC
CASSLSLAQETQYF
>TRBJ2-5|NA|NA|TRBV20-1
TGCAGTGCTAGTAGGACGGGGGTGCTGGAGACCCAGTACTTC
CSASRTGVLETQYF
>TRBJ2-7|few|TRBD2|TRBV20-1
TGCAGTGCTAGACAGAGTCGGGAGGGCTACGAGCAGTACTTC
CSARQSREGYEQYF
>TRBJ1-4|NA|NA|TRBV20-1
TGCAGTGCTACGGCCAGCACAGGGTTAGCTAATGAAAAACTGTTTTTT
CSATASTGLANEKLFF
>TRBJ2-7|NA|NA|TRBV6-5
TGTGCCAGCAGCTACCGATCAGGAGTCTACGAGCAGTACTTC
CASSYRSGVYEQYF
>TRBJ2-7|NA|NA|TRBV27
TGTGCCAGCAGTTTGGTTATTGACAGCGAGCAGTACTTC
CASSLVIDSEQYF
>TRBJ1-4|NA|TRBD1|TRBV7-9
TGTGCCAGCAGCCCTTCCGGGACAGGAAGTGAAAAACTGTTTTTT
CASSPSGTGSEKLFF
>TRBJ2-3|few|NA|TRBV7-2
TGTGCCAGCAGCCCGAGCCGGGCCACAGGTACGCAGTATTTT
CASSPSRATGTQYF
>TRBJ2-1|NA|TRBD2|TRBV5-1
TGCGCCAGCAGCTTGAACGAGCGGGGGGGGTACAATGAGCAGTTCTTC
CASSLNERGGYNEQFF